A selection of T cell receptor beta chains follows, all from one sample in a study of blood T cells in healthy people across ages. Each CDR3 protein is one row after TCRdb ran MiXCR on the 5' RACE reads. The sample includes 800,000 to 950,000 distinct CDR3 sequences, roughly 29% of them seen just once. The same sample was also studied in work on T cells of mothers and their children.

Material for sequencing was blood. These receptors all stem from a woman aged 40-49 years in good health. Both conserved end residues are part of each CDR3. A D gene is named only where the DNA matches it firmly. Size is stated for part of the rows, as once, few or many counts, or as a class when the clone is expanded.

size: many; V: TRBV6-5; J: TRBJ1-2; D: NA; CDR3: CASSQRQTENYGYTF; DNA: TGTGCCAGCAGTCAGAGACAGACAGAGAACTATGGCTACACCTTC
size: NA; V: TRBV6-1; J: TRBJ2-7; D: TRBD1; CDR3: CASRFRDRGTYEQYF; DNA: TGTGCCAGCAGGTTCCGGGACAGGGGGACCTACGAGCAGTACTTC
size: few; V: TRBV5-6; J: TRBJ2-5; D: TRBD1; CDR3: CASSQQGAETQYF; DNA: TGTGCCAGCAGCCAACAGGGGGCAGAGACCCAGTACTTC
size: NA; V: TRBV6-2/TRBV6-3; J: TRBJ1-5; D: NA; CDR3: CASSPTENSNQPQHF; DNA: TGTGCCAGCAGTCCGACAGAGAATAGCAATCAGCCCCAGCATTTT
size: few; V: TRBV29-1; J: TRBJ1-1; D: TRBD1; CDR3: CSAGRGLSEAFF; DNA: TGCAGTGCCGGCAGGGGGCTATCTGAAGCTTTCTTT
size: NA; V: TRBV7-8; J: TRBJ1-5; D: NA; CDR3: CASTLVVGQNQPQHF; DNA: TGTGCCAGCACCCTAGTGGTAGGGCAGAATCAGCCCCAGCATTTT
size: NA; V: TRBV5-8; J: TRBJ2-7; D: NA; CDR3: CASSLERAAYNEQYF; DNA: TGTGCCAGCAGCTTGGAAAGAGCGGCCTACAATGAGCAGTACTTC
size: NA; V: TRBV20-1; J: TRBJ1-2; D: TRBD1; CDR3: CSAPDRGPGGYTF; DNA: TGCAGTGCCCCGGACAGGGGGCCAGGGGGCTACACCTTC
size: few; V: TRBV14; J: TRBJ2-5; D: NA; CDR3: CASSQLKTVRYQETQYF; DNA: TGTGCCAGCAGCCAACTTAAGACAGTGAGGTACCAAGAGACCCAGTACTTC
size: NA; V: TRBV28; J: TRBJ2-5; D: NA; CDR3: CASSLLLAGRGTQYF; DNA: TGTGCCAGCAGTTTACTACTAGCCGGTCGGGGGACCCAGTACTTC
size: NA; V: TRBV7-9; J: TRBJ2-1; D: TRBD2; CDR3: CASSFEVFSGTRYSYNEQFF; DNA: TGTGCCAGCAGCTTCGAGGTGTTTAGCGGGACTAGATACTCCTACAATGAGCAGTTCTTC
size: NA; V: TRBV9; J: TRBJ1-2; D: NA; CDR3: CVSSVARAQGRDGYTF; DNA: TGTGTCAGCAGCGTAGCTCGCGCGCAAGGAAGGGATGGCTACACCTTC
size: NA; V: TRBV15; J: TRBJ2-5; D: TRBD2; CDR3: CATSTGLARRETQYF; DNA: TGTGCCACCAGCACAGGACTAGCGCGACGGGAGACCCAGTACTTC
size: NA; V: TRBV12-3/TRBV12-4; J: TRBJ2-3; D: NA; CDR3: CASSTGRVSTDTQYF; DNA: TGTGCCAGCAGCACAGGTCGAGTGAGCACAGATACGCAGTATTTT
size: NA; V: TRBV4-1; J: TRBJ1-2; D: NA; CDR3: CASSQGLAGGYYGYTF; DNA: TGCGCCAGCAGCCAAGGGTTGGCGGGGGGGTACTATGGCTACACCTTC
size: NA; V: TRBV7-8; J: TRBJ1-1; D: NA; CDR3: CASSLGGARGLAFF; DNA: TGTGCCAGCAGCTTAGGAGGGGCCAGGGGACTTGCTTTCTTT
size: NA; V: TRBV20-1; J: TRBJ1-4; D: NA; CDR3: CSVSPEKLFF; DNA: TGCAGCGTTTCGCCCGAAAAACTGTTTTTT
size: NA; V: TRBV12-3/TRBV12-4; J: TRBJ2-7; D: TRBD1; CDR3: CASSFPAQGVYEQYF; DNA: TGTGCCAGCAGTTTCCCCGCGCAGGGGGTCTACGAGCAGTACTTC
size: NA; V: TRBV5-1; J: TRBJ1-5; D: NA; CDR3: CASSVGPGASNQPQHF; DNA: TGCGCCAGCAGCGTTGGTCCAGGAGCCAGCAATCAGCCCCAGCATTTT
size: few; V: TRBV4-1; J: TRBJ2-7; D: NA; CDR3: CASSQDRFGEQYF; DNA: TGCGCCAGCAGCCAAGACCGATTTGGCGAGCAGTACTTC
size: many; V: TRBV12-3/TRBV12-4; J: TRBJ2-7; D: TRBD1; CDR3: CASSLRDRGPGEQYF; DNA: TGTGCCAGCAGTTTAAGGGACAGGGGGCCAGGAGAGCAGTACTTC
size: NA; V: TRBV5-6; J: TRBJ1-1; D: TRBD1; CDR3: CASSYYTGGWKAFF; DNA: TGTGCCAGCAGTTATTACACAGGGGGCTGGAAGGCTTTCTTT
size: many; V: TRBV2; J: TRBJ2-3; D: NA; CDR3: CASSTGASTDTQYF; DNA: TGTGCCAGCTCAACAGGAGCTAGCACAGATACGCAGTATTTT
size: NA; V: TRBV28; J: TRBJ1-1; D: NA; CDR3: CASSPPEPTEAFF; DNA: TGTGCCAGCAGTCCCCCGGAGCCCACTGAAGCTTTCTTT
size: few; V: TRBV7-2; J: TRBJ1-1; D: NA; CDR3: CASSLNRDGTEAFF; DNA: TGTGCCAGCAGCTTAAACAGGGATGGCACTGAAGCTTTCTTT
size: NA; V: TRBV2; J: TRBJ1-2; D: NA; CDR3: CASSEGHRNFYGYTF; DNA: TGTGCCAGCAGTGAGGGCCACAGGAACTTCTATGGCTACACCTTC
size: NA; V: TRBV2; J: TRBJ2-7; D: NA; CDR3: CASSPEGGGTYEQYF; DNA: TGTGCCAGCAGTCCGGAGGGTGGGGGGACCTACGAGCAGTACTTC